This T cell receptor (beta chain) was sequenced during a study of blood T cell repertoires in COVID-19. Overall study: COVID-19 samples from acute and convalescent phases originated in the United States, Italy and Spain.

Clones were sequenced by immunoSEQ multiplex PCR, and TCRdb holds only the in-frame ones, with some missing. This repertoire shows 200,000 to 300,000 clones, approximately 78% found once; its top ten account for roughly 12%. V was pared by 2 bases and J by 2 bases, with 6 bases of the junction left unmatched. The CDR3 length is 17 residues. CDR1 SGHRS and CDR2 YFSETQ come from the germline V gene. What was sequenced was peripheral blood. This chain joins TRBV5-1 and TRBJ1-6, with 8 bases aligning to TRBD1. The TCR sequence derives from a woman aged 60-70 years with active or convalescent COVID-19. CDR3: CASSLAQGAAYNSPLHF. As DNA, the CDR3 is TGCGCCAGCAGCTTAGCTCAGGGGGCCGCCTATAATTCACCCCTCCACTTT.